Here is one T cell receptor beta chain with its context. Template switching added a universal primer site, and cDNA bore unique molecular identifiers. TCRdb re-derived calls from the 5' RACE reads in MiXCR, one entry per CDR3 protein. The sample gives around 220,000 distinct CDR3 sequences, roughly a tenth of which show up once; approximately 11% is in the top ten. This entry is derived from a study of identical twins. Healthy Caucasians supplied all donations. The sequence derives from a man aged 50 to 59 in good health. The sample was memory T cells sorted from blood.

The CDR3 region is CSASRSDGPYNEQFF. The CDR3 DNA sequence: TGCAGTGCTAGCCGTTCCGATGGGCCTTACAATGAGCAGTTCTTC. J is TRBJ2-1 and V is TRBV20-1; D call uncertain. The V end was cut by 3 bases, the J end by 4 bases, with 16 bases between. This CDR3 region has 15 residues. Germline lookup yields CDR1 DFQATT and CDR2 SNEGSKA (reference sequence).